This is a list of T cell receptor beta chains from one sample in a study of siplizumab effects on memory and regulatory T cells. Method: immunoSEQ multiplex PCR; TCRdb's copy keeps in-frame clones and lacks some. This sample has 100,000 or so clones, with about 90% found just once. The sequenced material came from Tregs sorted from blood. The source of these receptors is a human donor in good health. CDR3s include the opening cysteine and the closing phenylalanine or tryptophan. Each record gives: V gene, J gene, D gene, clone size, CDR3 protein, CDR3 DNA. The D gene is left open where the match is weak. Size tells how often a clone was seen (once, few, many) or the class of an expanded clone, and some rows leave it out.

v_gene: TRBV6-4
j_gene: TRBJ1-3
d_gene: NA
abundance: NA
CDR3aa: CASSDFQEEYSGREVRNTIYF
CDR3nt: TGTGCCAGCAGTGACTTTCAGGAGGAATACAGTGGCAGGGAAGTAAGAAACACCATATATTTT

v_gene: TRBV19
j_gene: TRBJ2-3
d_gene: NA
abundance: once
CDR3aa: CASSIGTVRRTDTQYF
CDR3nt: TGTGCCAGTAGTATAGGCACGGTAAGACGCACAGATACGCAGTATTTT

v_gene: TRBV5-1
j_gene: TRBJ2-2
d_gene: TRBD2
abundance: NA
CDR3aa: CASSLDQREAGELFF
CDR3nt: TGCGCCAGCAGCTTGGACCAGCGGGAGGCCGGGGAGCTGTTTTTT

v_gene: TRBV6-5
j_gene: TRBJ2-3
d_gene: TRBD2
abundance: NA
CDR3aa: CASSWAISGGTDTQYF
CDR3nt: TGTGCCAGCAGTTGGGCGATAAGCGGGGGCACAGATACGCAGTATTTT

v_gene: TRBV7-3
j_gene: TRBJ1-1
d_gene: TRBD1
abundance: once
CDR3aa: CASSQSGTGSGYTEAFF
CDR3nt: TGTGCCAGCAGCCAGAGTGGGACAGGGTCTGGGTACACTGAAGCTTTCTTT

v_gene: TRBV5-1
j_gene: TRBJ2-5
d_gene: TRBD2
abundance: NA
CDR3aa: CASSWTSGREETQYF
CDR3nt: TGCGCCAGCAGCTGGACTAGCGGGCGGGAAGAGACCCAGTACTTC

v_gene: TRBV19
j_gene: TRBJ2-3
d_gene: NA
abundance: NA
CDR3aa: CASSAPGIDTQYF
CDR3nt: TGTGCCAGTAGTGCCCCGGGGATAGATACGCAGTATTTT

v_gene: TRBV7-2
j_gene: TRBJ2-3
d_gene: TRBD1
abundance: NA
CDR3aa: CASSPYRGLGTDTQYF
CDR3nt: TGTGCCAGCAGCCCATACAGGGGGCTCGGCACAGATACGCAGTATTTT

v_gene: TRBV10-3
j_gene: TRBJ2-6
d_gene: NA
abundance: once
CDR3aa: CATRDNSGANVLTF
CDR3nt: TGTGCCACGCGGGACAACTCTGGGGCCAACGTCCTGACTTTC

v_gene: TRBV30
j_gene: TRBJ1-1
d_gene: NA
abundance: few
CDR3aa: CAWRVGYNTEAFF
CDR3nt: TGTGCCTGGAGAGTTGGCTATAACACTGAAGCTTTCTTT

v_gene: TRBV6-5
j_gene: TRBJ2-7
d_gene: NA
abundance: NA
CDR3aa: CARRRDNEQYF
CDR3nt: TGTGCCAGACGAAGGGATAACGAGCAGTACTTC

v_gene: TRBV2
j_gene: TRBJ2-5
d_gene: NA
abundance: NA
CDR3aa: CASSAQVETQYF
CDR3nt: TGTGCCAGCAGTGCCCAAGTCGAGACCCAGTACTTC

v_gene: TRBV18
j_gene: TRBJ2-2
d_gene: TRBD1
abundance: NA
CDR3aa: CASSPNTLTGGWTGELFF
CDR3nt: TGTGCCAGCTCACCGAACACCTTGACAGGGGGATGGACCGGGGAGCTGTTTTTT

v_gene: TRBV20-1
j_gene: TRBJ2-5
d_gene: NA
abundance: NA
CDR3aa: CSSNPETQYF
CDR3nt: TGCAGTTCTAATCCAGAGACCCAGTACTTC

v_gene: TRBV15
j_gene: TRBJ1-2
d_gene: NA
abundance: NA
CDR3aa: CATSQGYGYTF
CDR3nt: TGTGCCACCAGCCAGGGCTATGGCTACACCTTC

v_gene: TRBV5-6
j_gene: TRBJ1-6
d_gene: NA
abundance: NA
CDR3aa: CASSWSEGSSYNSPLHF
CDR3nt: TGTGCCAGCAGCTGGTCGGAGGGAAGCTCCTATAATTCACCCCTCCACTTT